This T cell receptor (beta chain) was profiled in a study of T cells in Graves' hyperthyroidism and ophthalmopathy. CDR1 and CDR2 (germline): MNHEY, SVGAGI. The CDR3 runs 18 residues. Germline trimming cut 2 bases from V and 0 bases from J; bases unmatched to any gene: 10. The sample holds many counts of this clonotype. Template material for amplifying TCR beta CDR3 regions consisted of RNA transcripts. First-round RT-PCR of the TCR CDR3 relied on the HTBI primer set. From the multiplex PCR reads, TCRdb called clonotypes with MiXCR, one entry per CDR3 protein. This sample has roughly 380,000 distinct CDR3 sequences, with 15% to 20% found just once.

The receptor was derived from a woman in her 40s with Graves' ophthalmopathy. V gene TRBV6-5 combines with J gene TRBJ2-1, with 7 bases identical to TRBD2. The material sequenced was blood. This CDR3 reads CASSYTRLAESSYNEQFF. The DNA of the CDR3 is TGTGCCAGCAGTTACACACGACTAGCTGAAAGCTCCTACAATGAGCAGTTCTTC.